The sequence of this T cell receptor (beta chain) was determined in a study of cytomegalovirus exposure and HLA in healthy donors. The PCR contained 60 Vbeta and 13 Jbeta primers. Profiling relied on immunoSEQ multiplex PCR, and the TCRdb table lists in-frame clones only, not all of them. Of about 52,000 clones listed, 72% are singletons. The clonotype originates from a woman aged 45-65 years in good health and CMV-seronegative. The sample taken for sequencing was PBMCs.

The CDR3 loop is CASTLGQGARQPQHF. The CDR3 DNA is TGTGCCAGCACTTTGGGACAGGGGGCTAGGCAGCCCCAGCATTTT. J is TRBJ1-5 and V is TRBV2; 12 bases are shared with TRBD1. Unmatched junction bases numbered 8, after V lost 7 bases and J lost 7 bases. The CDR3 is made up of 15 amino acids. Germline V lookup: CDR1 SNHLY, CDR2 FYNNEI.